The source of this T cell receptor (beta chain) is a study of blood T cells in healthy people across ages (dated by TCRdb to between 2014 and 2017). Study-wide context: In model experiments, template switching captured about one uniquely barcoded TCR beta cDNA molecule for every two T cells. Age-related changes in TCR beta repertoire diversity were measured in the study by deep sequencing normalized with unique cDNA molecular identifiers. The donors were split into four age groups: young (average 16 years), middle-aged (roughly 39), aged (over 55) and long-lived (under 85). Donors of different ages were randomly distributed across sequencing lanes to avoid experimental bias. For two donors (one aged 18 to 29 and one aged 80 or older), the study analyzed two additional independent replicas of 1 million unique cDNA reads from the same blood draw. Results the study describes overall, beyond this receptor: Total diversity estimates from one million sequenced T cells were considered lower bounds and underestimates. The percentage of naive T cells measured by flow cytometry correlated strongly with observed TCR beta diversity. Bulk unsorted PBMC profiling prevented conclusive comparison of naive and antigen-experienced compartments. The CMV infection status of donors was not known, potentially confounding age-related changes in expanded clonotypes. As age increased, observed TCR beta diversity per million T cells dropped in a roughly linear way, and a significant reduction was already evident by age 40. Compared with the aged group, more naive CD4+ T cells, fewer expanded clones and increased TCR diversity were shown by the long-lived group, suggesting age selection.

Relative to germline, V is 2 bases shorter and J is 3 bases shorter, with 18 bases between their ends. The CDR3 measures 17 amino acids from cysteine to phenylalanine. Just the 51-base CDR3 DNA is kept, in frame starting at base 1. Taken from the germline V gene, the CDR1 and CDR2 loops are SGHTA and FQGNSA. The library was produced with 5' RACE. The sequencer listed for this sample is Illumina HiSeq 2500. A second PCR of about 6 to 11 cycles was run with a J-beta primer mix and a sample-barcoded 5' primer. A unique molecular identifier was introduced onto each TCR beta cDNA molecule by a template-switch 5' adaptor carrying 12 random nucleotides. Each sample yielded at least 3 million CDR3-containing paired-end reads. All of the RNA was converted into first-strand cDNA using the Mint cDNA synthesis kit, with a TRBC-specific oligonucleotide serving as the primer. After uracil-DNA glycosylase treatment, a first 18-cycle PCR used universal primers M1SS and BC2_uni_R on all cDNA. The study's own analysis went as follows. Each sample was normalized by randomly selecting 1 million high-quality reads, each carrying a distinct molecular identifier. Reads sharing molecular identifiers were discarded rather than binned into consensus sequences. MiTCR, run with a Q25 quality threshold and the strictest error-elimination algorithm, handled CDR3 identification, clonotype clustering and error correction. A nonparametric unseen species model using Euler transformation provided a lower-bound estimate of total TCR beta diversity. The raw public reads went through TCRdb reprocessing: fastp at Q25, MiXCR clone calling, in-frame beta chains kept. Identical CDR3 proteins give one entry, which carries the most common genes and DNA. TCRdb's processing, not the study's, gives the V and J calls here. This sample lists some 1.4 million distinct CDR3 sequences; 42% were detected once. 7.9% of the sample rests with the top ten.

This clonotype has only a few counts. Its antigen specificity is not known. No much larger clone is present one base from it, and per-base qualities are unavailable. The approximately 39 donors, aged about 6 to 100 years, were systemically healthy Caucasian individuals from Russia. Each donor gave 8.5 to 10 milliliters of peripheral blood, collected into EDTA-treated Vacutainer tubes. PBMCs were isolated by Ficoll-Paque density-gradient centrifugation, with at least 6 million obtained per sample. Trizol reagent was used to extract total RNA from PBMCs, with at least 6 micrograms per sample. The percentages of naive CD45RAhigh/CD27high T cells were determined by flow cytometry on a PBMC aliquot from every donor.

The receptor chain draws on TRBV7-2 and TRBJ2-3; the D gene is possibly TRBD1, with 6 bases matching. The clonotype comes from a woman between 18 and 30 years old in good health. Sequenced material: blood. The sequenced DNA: TGTGCCAGCAGCTTATTATTTCGAACTGGACAGACAGATACGCAGTATTTT. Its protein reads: CASSLLFRTGQTDTQYF.